This paragraph covers one T cell receptor beta chain sequence. Its cognate antigen has yet to be identified. No base qualities exist here, and no much larger clone lies one base off it. Peripheral blood CD8+ and CD4+ T cells from healthy donors, Susac syndrome patients and multiple sclerosis patients were profiled using high-throughput TCR beta sequencing. Recently defined diagnostic criteria for definite or probable disease were met by the Susac syndrome patients. Bulk CD8+ and CD4+ T cells were purified by magnetic negative isolation, whereas CD8+ TEMRA cells were enriched by FACS. Blood was drawn into EDTA tubes, processed within 24 hours, and PBMCs were isolated by density gradient centrifugation. PBMCs destined for TCR sequencing were cryopreserved in liquid nitrogen and later thawed in a 37 °C water bath. The sorted or isolated CD4+, CD8+ and CD8+ TEMRA cells reached a purity of at least 90%.

This entry comes from a study of CD8 T cells in Susac syndrome (dated by TCRdb to about 2019). Background on the whole study: Of the Susac syndrome patients who were sequenced, over five had clinically active disease and roughly 8 were in clinical remission. At the time of blood withdrawal, Susac syndrome patients were either therapy-naive, taking corticosteroids (with some also receiving IVIg), or on IVIg alone. Whether CD8+ T cell activation and differentiation in Susac syndrome was antigen driven was tested using repertoire sequencing. The research as a whole found: No clonal expansion was detected in the CD4+ T cell repertoire of Susac syndrome patients. The study acknowledged that relatively few individuals were included in the TCR sequencing and HLA analysis.

RNA was extracted with the RNeasy kit and roughly 0.45 to 1 ug was reverse transcribed using random hexamers. The immunoSEQ multiplex PCR assay, covering 54 Vbeta and 13 Jbeta segments, was used to amplify TCR beta CDR3 regions. Bias from PCR amplification was corrected by using a synthetic template baseline for primer optimization and for computational correction. In the original analysis: Reads were annotated to V, D and J genes according to IMGT and were analyzed with immunoSEQ Analyzer, with only productive sequences retained. Clonality was calculated as one minus the Shannon entropy normalized by log2 of the number of productive unique sequences. Public and private clones were assessed among the 100 most prevalent clones of each patient and control. Susac-specific clones were defined as absent from healthy and MS cohorts, 850 to 1,300 published viral clones and other ImmuneACCESS disease sequences. In-frame beta chains were kept once TCRdb had trimmed the public reads at Q25 with fastp and called clones with MiXCR. Every distinct CDR3 protein forms one entry, paired with its most common genes and DNA. Here the V and J calls rest on TCRdb's processing, not on the authors' analysis. The sample profile shows hundreds of thousands of distinct CDR3 sequences; 94% of them were found once. Clones ranked in the top ten supply roughly 0.14% of the sample.

In the germline V gene (reference sequence), CDR1 corresponds to LGHDT and CDR2 to YNNKEL. V and J lose 1 base and 5 bases, and a span of 15 bases separates them. The CDR3 numbers 16 residues from cysteine through phenylalanine. The sequence is cut down to CDR3 DNA, 48 bases in frame from base 1. This clonotype was sampled from a human donor with Susac syndrome. Sequencing was done on a sample of CD4+ T cells from PBMCs. The sequence is built from TRBV3-1 and TRBJ1-5; the D gene remains uncertain. The CDR3 reads CASSQAGFKDDQPQHF. The DNA sequence is given as TGTGCCAGCAGCCAAGCAGGTTTCAAGGACGATCAGCCCCAGCATTTT.